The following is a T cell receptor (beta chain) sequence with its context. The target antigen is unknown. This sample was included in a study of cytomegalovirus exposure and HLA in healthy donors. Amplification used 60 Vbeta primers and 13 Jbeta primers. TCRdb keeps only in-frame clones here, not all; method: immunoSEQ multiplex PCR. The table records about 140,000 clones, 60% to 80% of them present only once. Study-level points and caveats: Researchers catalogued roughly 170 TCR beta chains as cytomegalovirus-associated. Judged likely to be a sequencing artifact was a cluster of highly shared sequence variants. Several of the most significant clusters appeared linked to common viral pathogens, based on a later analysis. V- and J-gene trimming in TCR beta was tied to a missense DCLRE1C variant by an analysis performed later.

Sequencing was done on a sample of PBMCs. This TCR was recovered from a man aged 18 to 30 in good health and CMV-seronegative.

In DNA form, the CDR3 reads TGCGCCAGCAGCCAAGATGTGCCGGGACAGGTCAAGAGCTCCTACGAGCAGTACTTC. It specifies CASSQDVPGQVKSSYEQYF. J is TRBJ2-7 and V is TRBV4-1, with TRBD1 identical over 8 bases. The length of the CDR3 is 19 residues. With V trimmed by 0 bases and J by 0 bases, 13 bases remained unmatched. Germline lookup yields CDR1 MGHRA and CDR2 YSYEKL.